Below are 21 T cell receptor beta chains sequenced from a single sample in a study of cytomegalovirus exposure and HLA in healthy donors. The study ran its PCR with 60 Vbeta and 13 Jbeta primers. TCRdb's copy holds only in-frame clones and misses some; the assay was immunoSEQ multiplex PCR. There are 90,000 to 130,000 clones in the sample, with 3.7% held by the top ten. Sequencing used PBMCs. The receptors shown here come from a man aged 25-45 years in good health and CMV-seronegative.

The chain joins TRBV19 to TRBJ1-2; 10 positions agree with TRBD1. J gave up 4 bases and V 1 base, and 6 bases lay outside the gene matches. CDR3 length: 16 residues. Germline values: CDR1 LNHDA, CDR2 SQIVND (reference sequence). CDR3 nucleotide sequence: TGTGCCAGTAGTATAGGCGGGACAGGGGTGGTCTATGGCTACACCTTC. The encoded protein is CASSIGGTGVVYGYTF.

V gene TRBV5-1 combines with J gene TRBJ1-2; D possibly corresponds to TRBD1 (6 bases). This CDR3 is built from 15 residues. The germline V and J ends were trimmed by 0 bases and 1 base, with 10 bases remaining between them. The germline V gene encodes CDR1 SGHRS and CDR2 YFSETQ. The CDR3 region is CASSLGDTRNYGYTF. The CDR3 region has the DNA TGCGCCAGCAGCTTGGGGGACACGCGTAACTATGGCTACACCTTC.

V usage is TRBV2 and J usage is TRBJ1-1; 7 bases map to TRBD1. V lost 6 bases and J lost 4; bases outside the gene matches: 2. Germline V gene data show CDR1 as SNHLY and CDR2 as FYNNEI. The CDR3 covers 12 residues. The CDR3 here is CASSRQGTEAFF. The CDR3 DNA reads as TGTGCCAGCAGCCGACAGGGCACTGAAGCTTTCTTT.

This chain connects TRBV7-2 to TRBJ2-3, with 7 bases aligning to TRBD2. CDR3 length: 14 amino acids. After removal of 7 bases from V and 1 base from J, the junction contained 5 bases not matched to a gene. The V gene's germline CDR1 is SGHTA and CDR2 FQGNSA. The CDR3 sequence: CASTSRGGTDTQYF. For the CDR3, the DNA is TGTGCCAGCACCTCCCGGGGGGGCACAGATACGCAGTATTTT.

V and J are TRBV4-1 and TRBJ2-7; tentatively, D is TRBD2 (5 bases). This CDR3 has 12 residues. The germline CDR1 and CDR2 sequences are MGHRA and YSYEKL. Trimming took 1 base from V and 5 from J, leaving 6 bases between them. DNA for the CDR3: TGCGCCAGCAGCCAAGCTAGCAACGAGCAGTACTTC. This sequence encodes CASSQASNEQYF.

This chain connects TRBV2 to TRBJ2-5, with 8 bases matching TRBD2. Unmatched junction bases numbered 3, after V lost 2 bases and J lost 4 bases. Germline CDR1 SNHLY, CDR2 FYNNEI. The CDR3 is 14 residues long. The CDR3: CASSESAGGETQYF. CDR3 nucleotides: TGTGCCAGCAGTGAAAGTGCGGGAGGAGAGACCCAGTACTTC.

The chain recombines TRBV5-6 with TRBJ1-1; D unresolved. CDR3 length: 16 amino acids. V gave up 1 base and J gave up 0 bases, with 13 bases separating them. Per germline, CDR1 SGHDT and CDR2 YYEEEE. The CDR3 is CASSLPRKEMNTEAFF. CDR3 nucleotide sequence: TGTGCCAGCAGCTTGCCGCGAAAGGAGATGAACACTGAAGCTTTCTTT.

V is TRBV5-1 and J is TRBJ1-2; 8 positions agree with TRBD1. CDR1 SGHRS and CDR2 YFSETQ come from the germline V gene. After removal of 4 bases from V and 2 bases from J, the junction contained 10 bases not matched to a gene. The CDR3 consists of 16 residues. The CDR3 reads CASSASPGQGNYGYTF. CDR3 nucleotide sequence: TGCGCCAGCAGCGCCTCCCCAGGACAGGGAAACTATGGCTACACCTTC.

The chain uses TRBV4-2 and TRBJ2-3; 9 bases are shared with TRBD2. V was clipped by 0 bases and J by 10 bases; unmatched bases: 17. Germline values: CDR1 LGHNA, CDR2 YNFKEQ. The CDR3 is 18 residues long. Here the CDR3 DNA reads TGTGCCAGCAGCCAAGAAGGGTTCAGCGGGGGGCTAGGGGATGCGCAGTATTTT. The encoded protein is CASSQEGFSGGLGDAQYF.

The chain is built from TRBV5-1 and TRBJ1-2; the match to TRBD1 covers 10 bases. The length of the CDR3 is 19 residues. With V trimmed by 4 bases and J by 7 bases, 22 bases remained unmatched. In germline, CDR1 is SGHRS, CDR2 YFSETQ. In DNA form, the CDR3 reads TGCGCCAGCAGCCAACCGGGTGGGACAGGGGCCTCCCTATTTGGTGGCTACACCTTC. Encoded protein: CASSQPGGTGASLFGGYTF. Together with reference TRBV5-1 and TRBJ1-2, the CDR3 gives the full variable domain: KAGVTQTPRYLIKTRGQQVTLSCSPISGHRSVSWYQQTPGQGLQFLFEYFSETQRNKGNFPGRFSGRQFSNSRSEMNVSTLELGDSALYLCASSQPGGTGASLFGGYTFGSGTRLTVV.

V is TRBV4-1 and J is TRBJ2-1, with 8 bases fitting TRBD1. Germline assignment: CDR1 MGHRA and CDR2 YSYEKL. V was clipped by 1 base and J by 3 bases; unmatched bases: 14. The CDR3 spans 19 residues. CDR3 in amino acids: CASSQGLPLTGAIYNEQFF. DNA of the CDR3: TGCGCCAGCAGCCAAGGGCTCCCCCTGACAGGGGCCATCTACAATGAGCAGTTCTTC.

This rearrangement joins TRBV2 to TRBJ1-6; no clear D gene. This CDR3 is built from 14 residues. Trimming removed 3 bases at V and 5 bases at J, with 8 bases between. From germline, CDR1 is SNHLY and CDR2 FYNNEI. In nucleotides, the CDR3 is TGTGCCAGCAGTGAGGTGTCGGATAATTCACCCCTCCACTTT. It is translated as CASSEVSDNSPLHF.

The chain joins TRBV27 to TRBJ1-2, with a possible D match to TRBD1 (5 bases). Trimming pared 3 bases from V and 4 bases from J, leaving 9 bases between. The CDR3 extends over 13 amino acids. Germline CDR1 reads MNHEY; CDR2 reads SMNVEV (reference sequence). This CDR3 is CASSFTGGYGYTF. The CDR3, as DNA: TGTGCCAGCAGTTTTACGGGGGGCTATGGCTACACCTTC.

V usage is TRBV6-6 and J usage is TRBJ2-7; the match to TRBD2 covers 7 bases. The germline V gene encodes CDR1 MNHNY and CDR2 SVGAGI (reference sequence). The CDR3 is made up of 12 amino acids. V lost 7 bases, J lost 3 bases, and 3 bases stayed unmatched. The CDR3 coding sequence is TGTGCCAGCACAGGCGGGGGCTACGAGCAGTACTTC. Translation gives CASTGGGYEQYF.

V is TRBV15 and J is TRBJ2-2; possible D gene TRBD2, 5 bases. V lost 0 bases and J 4 bases, leaving 9 bases between the germline ends. There are 15 residues in the CDR3. CDR1 is LNHNV, CDR2 YYDKDF, per germline (reference sequence). The CDR3 DNA sequence: TGTGCCACCAGCAGAGAAGGGAGTTCCACCGGGGAGCTGTTTTTT. This translates into CATSREGSSTGELFF.

The rearrangement links TRBV2 to TRBJ1-6, with D possibly matching TRBD1 (5 bases). The CDR3 extends over 13 amino acids. Germline lookup yields CDR1 SNHLY and CDR2 FYNNEI. Trimming pared 8 bases from V and 3 bases from J, leaving 8 bases between. CDR3 in amino acids: CASGRDYNSPLHF. The CDR3 DNA is TGTGCCAGCGGCAGGGACTATAATTCACCCCTCCACTTT.

The V gene is TRBV28, the J gene TRBJ1-1; no clear D gene. The V end lost 10 bases, the J end lost 5 bases, and 14 bases lay between the germline ends. Germline assignment: CDR1 MDHEN and CDR2 SYDVKM. This CDR3 region has 12 residues. The CDR3 DNA is TGTGCCACCTCGGCAGGTCGGACTGAAGCTTTCTTT. It encodes CATSAGRTEAFF.

This chain uses TRBV2 with TRBJ2-2; D may be TRBD2 (6 bases). Between the trimmed V and J ends, which lost 1 base and 1 base, there was a span of 16 bases. This CDR3 spans 18 amino acids. CDR1 and CDR2 (germline): SNHLY, FYNNEI. This CDR3 reads CASSEGIWRGRNTGELFF. DNA of the CDR3: TGTGCCAGCAGTGAAGGAATTTGGAGGGGCCGGAACACCGGGGAGCTGTTTTTT. Using reference TRBV2 and TRBJ2-2 for the parts outside the CDR3, the full variable domain is EPEVTQTPSHQVTQMGQEVILRCVPISNHLYFYWYRQILGQKVEFLVSFYNNEISEKSEIFDDQFSVERPDGSNFTLKIRSTKLEDSAMYFCASSEGIWRGRNTGELFFGEGSRLTVL.

This chain joins TRBV11-2 and TRBJ2-3, with 10 bases matching TRBD2. The CDR3 length is 15 residues. CDR1 is SGHAT and CDR2 is FQNNGV in the germline V gene. V was pared by 1 base and J by 3 bases, with 1 base of the junction left unmatched. DNA of the CDR3: TGTGCCAGCAGCTTAGGGACTAGCGGAACAGATACGCAGTATTTT. Translation gives CASSLGTSGTDTQYF.

The genes are TRBV6-5 and TRBJ2-1, with D tentatively TRBD1 (5 bases). Per the germline V gene, CDR1 is MNHEY and CDR2 is SVGAGI. Trimming left V 4 bases short and J 8 bases short, with 9 bases between. The length of the CDR3 is 12 residues. CDR3 nucleotide sequence: TGTGCCAGCAGTTTCTGGGGCCATGAGCAGTTCTTC. Protein product: CASSFWGHEQFF.

The rearrangement uses TRBV18 and TRBJ1-6; 10 bases fit TRBD1. Trimming at V came to 8 bases and at J to 7 bases, leaving 2 bases not matched to a gene. The CDR3 covers 13 residues. Germline assignment: CDR1 KGHSH and CDR2 LQKENI. CDR3 loop: CASATGGNSPLHF. CDR3 bases: TGTGCCAGCGCGACAGGGGGCAATTCACCCCTCCACTTT.